The next 23 T cell receptor beta chains were all read from a single sample in a study of control samples from healthy donors and cancer patients. Libraries were prepared by immunoSEQ multiplex PCR; TCRdb keeps only in-frame clonotypes and omits some of them. This sample carries tens of thousands of clones, approximately 87% of them seen once, and the ten largest clones take 47%. The sample consisted of blood. The receptor set was obtained from a man aged 55-75 years in good health.

The genes are TRBV24-1 and TRBJ1-2; TRBD1 matches at 8 bases. CDR3 size: 17 residues. V trimming: 2 bases; J trimming: 3 bases; junction bases outside the gene matches: 10. Germline values: CDR1 KGHDR, CDR2 SFDVKD. CDR3 region: CATSDSDLAGGDYGYTF. The DNA of the CDR3 is TGTGCCACCAGTGATTCCGACCTGGCAGGGGGCGACTATGGCTACACCTTC.

A note on this clone: A read error may account for a junction end that differs from germline. The V call is TRBV2, the J call TRBJ1-1; D is possibly TRBD1 (6 bases). This CDR3 has 14 amino acids. Germline loops: CDR1 SNHLY, CDR2 FYNNEI. The CDR3 sequence: CTSSVRGQNTEAFF. As DNA, the CDR3 is TGTACCAGCAGCGTCAGGGGCCAGAACACTGAAGCTTTCTTT.

This clone was detected a few times. V usage is TRBV28 and J usage is TRBJ1-2; D is uncertain. Germline V gene sequence: CDR1 MDHEN, CDR2 SYDVKM. This CDR3 comprises 14 residues. V was shortened by 8 bases and J by 0 bases, with 13 bases between the two germline ends. DNA of the CDR3: TGTGCCAGCTCCCCCGGCACTTCTAACTATGGCTACACCTTC. Its translation is CASSPGTSNYGYTF.

V is TRBV27 and J is TRBJ1-1; TRBD1 might be the D (6 bases). The V and J ends lost 4 bases and 1 base respectively, with 16 bases between them. Germline V gene sequence: CDR1 MNHEY, CDR2 SMNVEV (reference sequence). There are 16 residues in the CDR3. CDR3 region: CASSSLQGLANTEAFF. Written as DNA, the CDR3 is TGTGCCAGCAGTTCCCTACAGGGTCTTGCGAACACTGAAGCTTTCTTT.

The chain uses TRBV18 and TRBJ2-3; tentatively, D is TRBD1 or TRBD2 (5 bases each). Per the germline V gene, CDR1 is KGHSH and CDR2 is LQKENI. Deletions cut 6 bases from V and 4 bases from J, with 17 bases between. The CDR3 extends over 15 amino acids. The CDR3, as DNA: TGTGCCAGCTCGCTTAACCGGGACCCAGCAGATACGCAGTATTTT. Encoded protein: CASSLNRDPADTQYF.

The chain has TRBV30 and TRBJ1-4; 8 bases line up with TRBD1. CDR1 and CDR2 from the germline V gene are GTSNPN and SVGIG (reference sequence). This CDR3 is 14 amino acids long. V was pared by 4 bases and J by 3 bases, with 4 bases of the junction left unmatched. The CDR3 here is CAWTQGAPNEKLFF. CDR3 nucleotides: TGTGCCTGGACTCAGGGGGCGCCTAATGAAAAACTGTTTTTT.

Concerning this clone itself: At one end the junction does not follow the germline gene, possibly because of a read error. The genes are TRBV5-1 and TRBJ1-1; no clear D gene. Germline values: CDR1 SGHRS, CDR2 YFSETQ. This CDR3 spans 14 amino acids. The CDR3: CVSRPAADNTEAFF. The CDR3 bases are TGCGTCAGCAGGCCAGCGGCTGACAACACTGAAGCTTTCTTT.

This chain joins TRBV5-1 and TRBJ2-2; D is possibly TRBD1 (5 bases). In germline, CDR1 is SGHRS, CDR2 YFSETQ. The V end lost 0 bases, the J end lost 4 bases, and 13 bases lay between the germline ends. The CDR3 runs to 16 residues. DNA of the CDR3: TGCGCCAGCAGCTTGGGTCCGCGGCAGGGCACCGGGGAGCTGTTTTTT. Amino acid sequence: CASSLGPRQGTGELFF.

The rearrangement joins TRBV29-1 to TRBJ1-2, with TRBD1 matching over 11 bases. This CDR3 region has 13 residues. V shed 7 bases and J 8 bases; nucleotides not matched to a gene: 9. Germline lookup yields CDR1 SQVTM and CDR2 ANQGSEA. Here the CDR3 reads CSGSDRGRRGYTF. CDR3 DNA sequence: TGCAGCGGATCGGACAGGGGGCGCCGCGGCTACACCTTC.

The gene calls are TRBV19 and TRBJ1-5; TRBD1 matches at 10 bases. The germline V gene encodes CDR1 LNHDA and CDR2 SQIVND (reference sequence). The CDR3 sequence is 13 residues long. Trimming took 7 bases from V and 5 from J; bases not matched to a gene: 2. This chain's CDR3 is CASKDRGHQPQHF. The CDR3 DNA is TGTGCCAGTAAAGACAGGGGGCATCAGCCCCAGCATTTT.

The V and J genes are TRBV18 and TRBJ1-1; D remains unclear. Trimming pared 3 bases from V and 4 bases from J, leaving 12 bases between. CDR1 and CDR2 (germline): KGHSH, LQKENI. This CDR3 is 14 amino acids long. CDR3 coding DNA: TGTGCCAGCTCACCGGGATCGCGGGTCACTGAAGCTTTCTTT. Amino acids: CASSPGSRVTEAFF.

This chain links TRBV5-1 with TRBJ1-2; D is unclear. Germline V gene sequence: CDR1 SGHRS, CDR2 YFSETQ. This CDR3 is 14 amino acids long. V lost 0 bases and J 10 bases, leaving 16 bases between the germline ends. The CDR3 reads CASSLDISPGYYTF. The CDR3 bases are TGCGCCAGCAGCTTGGATATCTCCCCAGGATACTACACCTTC.

The chain carries TRBV7-9 and TRBJ2-2; TRBD2 is a possible D gene (5 bases). In germline, CDR1 is SEHNR, CDR2 FQNEAQ (reference sequence). The CDR3 covers 17 residues. The V gene lost 4 bases and the J gene lost 2 bases, with 17 bases spanning the gap. CDR3 bases: TGTGCCAGCAGCTCCCGAGGGTATCGCGGTAACACCGGGGAGCTGTTTTTT. This translates into CASSSRGYRGNTGELFF.

CDR3: CASSGVSTEAFF. For the CDR3, the DNA is TGTGCCAGCAGCGGTGTGAGCACTGAAGCTTTCTTT. The chain employs TRBV6-5 and TRBJ1-1; no firm D call. The CDR3 runs 12 residues. CDR1 is MNHEY and CDR2 is SVGAGI in the germline V gene. The germline V and J ends were trimmed by 6 bases and 4 bases, with 9 bases remaining between them.

The chain couples TRBV28 to TRBJ1-2; D gene unclear. V was shortened by 6 bases and J by 4 bases, with 9 bases between the two germline ends. Germline loops: CDR1 MDHEN, CDR2 SYDVKM. The CDR3 spans 12 residues. As DNA, the CDR3 is TGTGCCAGCAGGATCGATCCCTATGGCTACACCTTC. Its protein product is CASRIDPYGYTF.

The chain couples TRBV7-9 to TRBJ1-1; D is unclear. V dropped 3 bases and J dropped 2 bases, with 16 bases sitting between them. In germline, CDR1 is SEHNR, CDR2 FQNEAQ (reference sequence). The CDR3 runs 16 residues. The CDR3: CASSFPAGRPNTEAFF. The CDR3, as DNA: TGTGCCAGCAGCTTCCCGGCGGGCCGACCCAACACTGAAGCTTTCTTT.

This clone was counted between two and nine times. The V and J genes are TRBV10-1 and TRBJ2-1, with 9 bases matching TRBD2. CDR3 length equals 15 residues. V shed 1 base and J 6 bases; nucleotides not matched to a gene: 4. Looked up from germline, CDR1 is WNHNN and CDR2 is SYGVQD (reference sequence). The CDR3 here is CASSELLAGRNEQFF. In nucleotides, the CDR3 is TGCGCCAGCAGTGAGTTGCTAGCGGGACGCAATGAGCAGTTCTTC.

The chain links TRBV5-3 to TRBJ1-1; no firm D call. TRBV5-3 is annotated as an ORF whose role is uncertain. Trimming removed 0 bases at V and 5 bases at J, with 5 bases between. This CDR3 region has 12 residues. The CDR3 nucleotides read TGTGCCAGAAGCTTGGAGCAAACTGAAGCTTTCTTT. It translates to CARSLEQTEAFF.

V usage is TRBV6-1 and J usage is TRBJ2-1, with TRBD2 matching 13 bases. The CDR3 length is 14 residues. Germline trimming cut 3 bases from V and 8 bases from J; bases unmatched to any gene: 1. Germline loops: CDR1 MNHNS, CDR2 SASEGT. CDR3 region: CASSETSGRYEQFF. For the CDR3, the DNA is TGTGCCAGCAGTGAGACTAGCGGGAGGTATGAGCAGTTCTTC.

The chain recombines TRBV11-1 with TRBJ1-5; no clear D gene. CDR3 length equals 13 residues. V was clipped by 2 bases and J by 0 bases, with 2 bases between them. Germline V lookup: CDR1 SGHAT, CDR2 FQDESV (reference sequence). DNA for the CDR3: TGTGCCAGCAGCTTATATAGCAATCAGCCCCAGCATTTT. Translation: CASSLYSNQPQHF.

The rearrangement joins TRBV6-5 to TRBJ1-2; D possibly corresponds to TRBD1 (6 bases). Germline CDR1 and CDR2: MNHEY and SVGAGI. The length of the CDR3 is 13 residues. The ends were cut back, 8 bases at V and 3 bases at J, with 13 bases in the middle. The CDR3 nucleotides are TGTGCCAGCCTCAGGGGTCGTGACTATGGCTACACCTTC. Its translation is CASLRGRDYGYTF.

The chain joins TRBV12-3 or TRBV12-4 to TRBJ1-2, with a weak D call TRBD1 (5 bases). Trimming shortened V by 1 base and J by 6 bases, and 9 bases separated the two germline ends. The CDR3 has 13 amino acids. This CDR3 is CASSLGGTNGYTF. Here the CDR3 DNA reads TGTGCCAGCAGTTTAGGGGGGACCAATGGCTACACCTTC.

There are many counts of this clone. V and J are TRBV7-9 and TRBJ1-3; D is ambiguous. Trimming took 1 base from V and 0 from J, leaving 4 bases between them. The CDR3 contains 14 residues. Per germline, CDR1 SEHNR and CDR2 FQNEAQ (reference sequence). In nucleotides, the CDR3 is TGTGCCAGCAGCTTAGGACACTCTGGAAACACCATATATTTT. Its protein product is CASSLGHSGNTIYF.